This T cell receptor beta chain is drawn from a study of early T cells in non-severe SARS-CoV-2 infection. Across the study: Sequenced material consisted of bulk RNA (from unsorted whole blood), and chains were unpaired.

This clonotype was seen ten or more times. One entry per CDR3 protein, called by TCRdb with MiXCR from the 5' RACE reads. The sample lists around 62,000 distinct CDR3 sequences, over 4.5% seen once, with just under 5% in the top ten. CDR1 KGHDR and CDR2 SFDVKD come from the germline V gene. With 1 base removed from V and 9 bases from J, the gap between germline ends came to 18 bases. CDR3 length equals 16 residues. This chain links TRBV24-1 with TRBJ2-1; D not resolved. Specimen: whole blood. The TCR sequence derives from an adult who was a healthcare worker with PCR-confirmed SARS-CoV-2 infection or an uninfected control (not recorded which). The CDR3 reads CATSDFQVNRGGEQFF. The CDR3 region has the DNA TGTGCCACCAGTGATTTTCAGGTTAACAGAGGCGGTGAGCAGTTCTTC.